This entry features one TCR beta chain sequence. Its antigen is unknown. The CDR3 has 14 amino acids. Germline V gives CDR1 WNHNN, CDR2 SYGVQD (reference sequence). J was trimmed by 1 base and V by 7 bases; bases with no gene match: 4. The sample belongs to a study of PD-1 blockade in mismatch repair-deficient tumors. Study observations and caveats: About 4.5% of the roughly 140 peptide-expanded blood TCRs were also found in tumor.

Using immunoSEQ multiplex PCR, the repertoire was profiled, and TCRdb retains in-frame clones only, with some absent. Among about 14,000 clones listed, around 86% were seen once. The time point is: approximately ten-day in vitro stimulation with candidate neoantigen peptide 6. Every patient had mismatch repair deficiency by PCR or immunohistochemistry. TCR sequencing covered three patients who responded to pembrolizumab. An identically run culture lacking peptide was the fold-change baseline. This TCR was recovered from an adult with mismatch repair-deficient cancer. The sequencing used cells cultured in vitro, collected from a patient treated with pembrolizumab. The chain links TRBV10-1 to TRBJ1-5, with TRBD1 identical over 7 bases. CDR3 DNA: TGCGCCAGCAAAGGGACAGAGAGCAATCAGCCCCAGCATTTT. Amino acid sequence: CASKGTESNQPQHF.